This T cell receptor (beta chain) was obtained from a study of control samples from healthy donors and cancer patients. Profiling relied on immunoSEQ multiplex PCR, and the TCRdb table lists in-frame clones only, not all of them. The sample contains approximately 79,000 clones, about nine tenths of which appear only once. From germline, CDR1 is SGHTA and CDR2 FQGNSA. There are 13 residues in the CDR3. V was shortened by 2 bases and J by 1 base, with 5 bases between the two germline ends. This clone was observed a handful of times. Sequenced sample: blood. The source is a man aged 50 or older in good health. The chain employs TRBV7-2 and TRBJ1-1; D remains ambiguous. CDR3 loop: CASSLQTNTEAFF. CDR3 nucleotide sequence: TGTGCCAGCAGCTTACAGACGAACACTGAAGCTTTCTTT.